This T cell receptor beta chain was captured in a study of T cell repertoires in ileal Crohn's disease. Background on the study: Postoperative therapy was given to about half: about a dozen thiopurines, some 18 anti-TNF agents. Biopsies of the neoterminal ileum at postoperative colonoscopy form M6 samples.

Concerning this clone: The antigen is unknown.

Time point denoted: neoterminal ileum biopsy at postoperative endoscopy, about 6 months after surgery. The trim removed 0 bases at V and 0 bases at J, leaving 2 bases unmatched. From germline, CDR1 is GTSNPN and CDR2 SVGIG (reference sequence). The CDR3 runs 14 residues. Study results and limitations: The median delay to postoperative endoscopy was 6.9 months.

Profiling relied on immunoSEQ multiplex PCR, and the TCRdb table lists in-frame clones only, not all of them. The sample has about 550 clones, approximately 90% seen once. This TCR came from an adult with Crohn's disease. The gene calls are TRBV30 and TRBJ2-7, with 7 bases lining up with TRBD2. Sequenced sample: ileal tissue. The CDR3 loop is CAWSVRGVSYEQYF. The CDR3 DNA is TGTGCCTGGAGTGTACGGGGGGTCTCCTACGAGCAGTACTTC.